This section outlines one T cell receptor (beta chain) sequence together with its context. Its antigen is unknown. Trimming cost V 3 bases and J 9 bases; bases outside gene matches: 7. Germline CDR1 SGHRS, CDR2 YFSETQ. This CDR3 is 15 amino acids long. Only in-frame clones appear in the TCRdb table, and some are missing; sequencing was by immunoSEQ multiplex PCR. Of approximately 120,000 clones listed, about 90% were seen once; the top ten hold around 7%. These data belong to a study of T cell responses to AZD1222 COVID-19 vaccine. General observations from the study: Two AZD1222 doses significantly raised spike-specific TCR breadth and depth over controls. Spike was spanned by vaccine-associated CD4 TCRs, which were dominant at 160-218 and 743-854. White British people made up most donors, females outnumbered males, and clonal diversity was possibly underestimated.

The TCR comes from an adult in good health. Material: peripheral blood, obtained on day 0 of AZD1222 vaccination. This chain uses TRBV5-1 with TRBJ1-6, with 9 bases fitting TRBD1. CDR3: CASSSFTGGGSPLHF. CDR3 DNA sequence: TGCGCCAGCAGCTCATTTACAGGGGGCGGTTCACCCCTCCACTTT.